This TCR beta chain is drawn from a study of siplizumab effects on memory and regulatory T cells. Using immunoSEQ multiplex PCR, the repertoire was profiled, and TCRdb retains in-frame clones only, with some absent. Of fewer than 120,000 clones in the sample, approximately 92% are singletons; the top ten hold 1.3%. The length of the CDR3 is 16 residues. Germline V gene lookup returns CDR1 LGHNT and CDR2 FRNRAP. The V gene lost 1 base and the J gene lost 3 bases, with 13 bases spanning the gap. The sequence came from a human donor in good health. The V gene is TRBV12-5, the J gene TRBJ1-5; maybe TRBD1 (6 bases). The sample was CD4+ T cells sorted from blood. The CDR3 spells CASGLGDTSHNQPQHF. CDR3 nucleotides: TGTGCTAGTGGTTTGGGGGACACTTCGCACAATCAGCCCCAGCATTTT.